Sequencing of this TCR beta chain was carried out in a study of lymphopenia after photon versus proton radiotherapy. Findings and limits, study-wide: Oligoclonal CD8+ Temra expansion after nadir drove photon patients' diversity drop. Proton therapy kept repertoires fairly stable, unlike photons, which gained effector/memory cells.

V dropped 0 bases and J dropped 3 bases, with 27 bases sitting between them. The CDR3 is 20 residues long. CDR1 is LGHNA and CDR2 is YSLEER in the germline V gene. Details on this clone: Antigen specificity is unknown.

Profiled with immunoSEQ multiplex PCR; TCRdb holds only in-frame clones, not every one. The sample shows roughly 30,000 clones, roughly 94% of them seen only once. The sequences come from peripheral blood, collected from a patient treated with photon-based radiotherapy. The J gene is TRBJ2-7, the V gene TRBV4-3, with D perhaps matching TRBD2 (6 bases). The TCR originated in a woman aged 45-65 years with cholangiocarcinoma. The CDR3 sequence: CASSQDGAGRGGRIGYEQYF. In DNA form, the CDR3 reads TGCGCCAGCAGCCAAGATGGAGCCGGGCGGGGTGGGCGTATCGGCTACGAGCAGTACTTC.